The 24 T cell receptor beta chains reported below all come from one sample, sequenced in a study of radiation and T cells in renal cell carcinoma (dated by TCRdb to 2018 to 2020). The sample's time point, from its label and the paper: blood 2 weeks post-SBRT. Taken with the paper, the label for treatment or condition translates to: 15 Gy SBRT to primary tumor, nephrectomy 4 weeks later. Libraries were constructed by the immunoSEQ multiplex PCR assay. TCRdb re-hosts the immuneACCESS table, in-frame sequences only. Its copies lack some clones; in the studies checked, an unresolved V gene accounts for under half of them, and the cause for the rest is not known. The sample table contains 150,000 to 190,000 clones; only one count was recorded for approximately 90% of them. 10% to 15% of the sample goes to the ten largest clones. The material was blood, obtained from a patient whose treatment included radiotherapy and nephrectomy. The receptors come from a woman in her forties or fifties with renal cell carcinoma.

This sequence joins TRBV4-1 and TRBJ1-4; D is unclear. This CDR3 has 15 residues. Trimming took off 1 base at V and 6 bases at J, with 12 bases between the two ends. Germline CDR1 is MGHRA and CDR2 is YSYEKL. The CDR3 nucleotides read TGCGCCAGCAGCCAAGGGGGTAGGGAGTATGAAAAACTGTTTTTT. It encodes CASSQGGREYEKLFF.

The rearrangement joins TRBV15 to TRBJ1-4, with D uncertain. CDR3 length: 16 amino acids. Trimming took off 3 bases at V and 4 bases at J, with 15 bases between the two ends. Germline V gives CDR1 LNHNV, CDR2 YYDKDF (reference sequence). CDR3 protein: CATSSPSRAVNEKLFF. DNA for the CDR3: TGTGCCACCAGCAGCCCCTCGCGGGCTGTTAATGAAAAACTGTTTTTT.

The gene calls are TRBV2 and TRBJ2-1; D unclear. This CDR3 is built from 13 residues. The germline V gene encodes CDR1 SNHLY and CDR2 FYNNEI. V lost 7 bases, J lost 2 bases, and 9 bases lay in between. As DNA, the CDR3 is TGTGCCAGCATCCAGAGGCCCTACAATGAGCAGTTCTTC. Translation gives CASIQRPYNEQFF.

Only one count was recorded for this clone. The chain combines TRBV5-6 with TRBJ2-1; TRBD2 agrees at 13 bases. CDR3 length equals 15 residues. After removal of 4 bases from V and 8 bases from J, the junction contained 6 bases not matched to a gene. Germline CDR1 reads SGHDT; CDR2 reads YYEEEE. DNA for the CDR3: TGTGCCAGCAGCCCCACGGGACTAGCGGGGCATGAGCAGTTCTTC. Encoded protein: CASSPTGLAGHEQFF.

The chain is built from TRBV11-2 and TRBJ2-2; D gene unclear. V was pared by 4 bases and J by 8 bases, with 14 bases between. This CDR3 comprises 14 residues. Looked up from germline, CDR1 is SGHAT and CDR2 is FQNNGV. The CDR3 nucleotides read TGTGCCAGCAGCTCTCGTATCGTTGGAGGGGAGCTGTTTTTT. It yields the protein CASSSRIVGGELFF.

This clone has a single count. The V call is TRBV27, the J call TRBJ1-6; D is undetermined. CDR1 and CDR2 (germline): MNHEY, SMNVEV (reference sequence). The CDR3 runs 12 residues. Between the trimmed V and J ends, which lost 3 bases and 7 bases, there was a span of 4 bases. DNA for the CDR3: TGTGCCAGCAGTTTTACGAATTCACCCCTCCACTTT. Its protein product is CASSFTNSPLHF.

The rearrangement uses TRBV5-4 and TRBJ2-3; tentative D call: TRBD2 (5 bases). There are 13 residues in the CDR3. Trimming pared 0 bases from V and 7 bases from J, leaving 9 bases between. CDR1 is SGHNT, CDR2 YYREEE, per germline (reference sequence). This chain's CDR3 is CASSLAGENTQYF. The CDR3 DNA is TGTGCCAGCAGCTTGGCCGGGGAAAATACGCAGTATTTT.

This clone has just a few counts. V and J are TRBV25-1 and TRBJ2-1; D is unresolved. The germline CDR1 and CDR2 sequences are MGHDK and SYGVNS. This CDR3 spans 12 amino acids. The V end lost 1 base, the J end lost 6 bases, and 4 bases lay between the germline ends. CDR3 sequence (DNA): TGTGCCAGCAGTGAATCAGGCAATGAGCAGTTCTTC. This codes for CASSESGNEQFF.

The genes are TRBV5-1 and TRBJ1-4; D perhaps matches TRBD1 (5 bases). Per the germline V gene, CDR1 is SGHRS and CDR2 is YFSETQ. V shed 0 bases and J shed 8 bases, with 14 bases lying between them. The CDR3 is 15 amino acids. DNA for the CDR3: TGCGCCAGCAGCTTGGCCGCAGGGATAGGAGAAAAACTGTTTTTT. As protein: CASSLAAGIGEKLFF.

The V gene is TRBV7-6, the J gene TRBJ2-1, with 13 bases lining up with TRBD2. The germline V gene has CDR1 SGHVS and CDR2 FNYEAQ. V lost 4 bases, J lost 8 bases, and 5 bases stayed unmatched. The CDR3 sequence is 15 residues long. The CDR3 DNA sequence: TGTGCCAGCAGCTATGGACTAGCGGGGGCCTATGAGCAGTTCTTC. Translating it yields CASSYGLAGAYEQFF.

V and J are TRBV7-9 and TRBJ1-2; TRBD1 might be the D (6 bases). V lost 5 bases to trimming and J lost 4 bases, with 17 bases between them. The CDR3 contains 15 residues. The V gene's germline CDR1 is SEHNR and CDR2 FQNEAQ (reference sequence). The CDR3 DNA is TGTGCCAGCAGCCTGACGGCAGGGGCCGCCTATGGCTACACCTTC. This codes for CASSLTAGAAYGYTF.

The chain has TRBV7-9 and TRBJ1-5; D remains ambiguous. With 5 bases removed from V and 0 bases from J, the gap between germline ends came to 14 bases. Germline CDR1 is SEHNR and CDR2 is FQNEAQ (reference sequence). The CDR3 sequence is 16 residues long. The CDR3 protein is CASSPTNGNSNQPQHF. As DNA, the CDR3 is TGTGCCAGCAGCCCTACAAACGGAAATAGCAATCAGCCCCAGCATTTT.

This chain links TRBV7-6 with TRBJ2-1; D remains unclear. V lost 5 bases to trimming and J lost 9 bases, with 8 bases between them. The CDR3 has 11 amino acids. Germline CDR1 SGHVS, CDR2 FNYEAQ. DNA for the CDR3: TGTGCCAGCAGCCGCGACCGTGAGCAGTTCTTC. Encoded protein: CASSRDREQFF.

This clone showed up just a few times. CDR3 region: CASSLSSGGHGEQFF. CDR3 DNA: TGTGCCAGCAGCTTATCTAGCGGGGGGCATGGTGAGCAGTTCTTC. The chain joins TRBV7-3 to TRBJ2-1; 11 nucleotides match TRBD2. Germline V gene sequence: CDR1 SGHTA, CDR2 FQGTGA. The CDR3 extends over 15 amino acids. Trimming cost V 2 bases and J 9 bases; bases outside gene matches: 6.

This clone has only a few counts. This rearrangement joins TRBV6-5 to TRBJ1-2; TRBD1 matches 12 bases. The CDR3 extends over 15 amino acids. V dropped 6 bases and J dropped 4; count of bases not matched to a gene: 6. CDR1 MNHEY and CDR2 SVGAGI come from the germline V gene. As DNA, the CDR3 is TGTGCCAGCAGCCCCGGGACAGGGGGCGGCTATGGCTACACCTTC. It translates to CASSPGTGGGYGYTF.

This rearrangement joins TRBV4-2 to TRBJ2-3, with D maybe TRBD2 (5 bases). CDR1 and CDR2 (germline): LGHNA, YNFKEQ. The V end was cut by 4 bases, the J end by 6 bases, with 5 bases between. This CDR3 comprises 11 residues. As DNA, the CDR3 is TGTGCCAGCAGCCGCGGGGATACGCAGTATTTT. Translating it yields CASSRGDTQYF.

This clone has a single count. The chain employs TRBV7-2 and TRBJ1-1, with D tentatively TRBD1 (6 bases). Trimming pared 5 bases from V and 4 bases from J, leaving 11 bases between. The germline gives CDR1 SGHTA, CDR2 FQGNSA. The CDR3 totals 13 residues. The CDR3 region has the DNA TGTGCCAGCAGCCCGAGGGGGGCCACTGAAGCTTTCTTT. It specifies CASSPRGATEAFF.

The rearrangement joins TRBV5-1 to TRBJ2-2, with 7 bases identical to TRBD2. This CDR3 has 14 residues. Germline V gene data show CDR1 as SGHRS and CDR2 as YFSETQ. The junction had 2 bases not matched to a gene; V was cut back by 5 bases and J by 1 base. CDR3 nucleotide sequence: TGCGCCAGCAGGGGAGGGATGAACACCGGGGAGCTGTTTTTT. Its translation: CASRGGMNTGELFF.

Here the CDR3 reads CASTQHRNEQFF. CDR3 nucleotides: TGTGCCAGCACCCAACACCGTAATGAGCAGTTCTTC. The genes are TRBV7-9 and TRBJ2-1, with D unresolved. This CDR3 has 12 residues. Germline CDR1 is SEHNR and CDR2 is FQNEAQ (reference sequence). The V and J ends lost 7 bases and 7 bases respectively, with 11 bases between them. The whole variable domain, remainder taken from reference TRBV7-9 and TRBJ2-1, is DTGVSQNPRHKITKRGQNVTFRCDPISEHNRLYWYRQTLGQGPEFLTYFQNEAQLEKSRLLSDRFSAERPKGSFSTLEIQRTEQGDSAMYLCASTQHRNEQFFGPGTRLTVL.

The CDR3 bases are TGCGCCAGCAGCCACGCAGGGGGATTGACCTACAATGAGCAGTTCTTC. This translates into CASSHAGGLTYNEQFF. The chain has TRBV4-3 and TRBJ2-1; 7 bases are a match to TRBD1. V lost 3 bases and J lost 2; bases outside the gene matches: 7. There are 16 residues in the CDR3. Germline V gene data show CDR1 as LGHNA and CDR2 as YSLEER.

This rearrangement joins TRBV2 to TRBJ1-6; maybe TRBD1 (6 bases). Per germline, CDR1 SNHLY and CDR2 FYNNEI. Trimming took 5 bases from V and 5 from J, leaving 13 bases between them. There are 15 residues in the CDR3. The CDR3 region is CASSLGQFNNSPLHF. In nucleotides, the CDR3 is TGTGCCAGCAGTCTCGGACAGTTTAATAATTCACCCCTCCACTTT.

The chain couples TRBV20-1 to TRBJ2-1; no clear D. The V end was cut by 3 bases, the J end by 4 bases, with 4 bases between. The CDR3 loop spans 11 amino acids. The germline CDR1 and CDR2 sequences are DFQATT and SNEGSKA (reference sequence). The CDR3 protein is CSARDYNEQFF. The DNA of the CDR3 is TGCAGTGCTAGGGATTACAATGAGCAGTTCTTC.

The chain links TRBV4-2 to TRBJ2-2; D is ambiguous. CDR1 and CDR2 from the germline V gene are LGHNA and YNFKEQ. Trimming cost V 1 base and J 0 bases, with 9 bases left between them. The CDR3 consists of 16 residues. DNA of the CDR3: TGTGCCAGCAGCCAAGTCGGCAGCCCGAACACCGGGGAGCTGTTTTTT. It translates to CASSQVGSPNTGELFF.

The chain combines TRBV6-5 with TRBJ1-2; D call uncertain. V was pared by 6 bases and J by 8 bases, with 22 bases between. This CDR3 contains 15 residues. Per germline, CDR1 MNHEY and CDR2 SVGAGI. CDR3 coding DNA: TGTGCCAGCAGCAATCCTCAGGACGTTTTTTTAGGCTACACCTTC. It is translated as CASSNPQDVFLGYTF.